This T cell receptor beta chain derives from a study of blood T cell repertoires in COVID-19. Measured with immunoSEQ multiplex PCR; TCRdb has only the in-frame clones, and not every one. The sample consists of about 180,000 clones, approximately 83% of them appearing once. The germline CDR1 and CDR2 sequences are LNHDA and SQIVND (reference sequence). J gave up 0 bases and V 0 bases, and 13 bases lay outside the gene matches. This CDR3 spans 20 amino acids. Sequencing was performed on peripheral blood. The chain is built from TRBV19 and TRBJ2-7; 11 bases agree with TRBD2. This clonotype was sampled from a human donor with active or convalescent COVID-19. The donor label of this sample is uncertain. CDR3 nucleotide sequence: TGTGCCAGTAGTATAGATGCAGGCCTCCTAGCGGGGGGCCGCTCCTACGAGCAGTACTTC. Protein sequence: CASSIDAGLLAGGRSYEQYF.